This T cell receptor beta chain was captured in a study of T cell responses to AZD1222 COVID-19 vaccine. Regarding the study as a whole: Baseline testing showed seropositivity in only a handful of AZD1222 recipients. With two AZD1222 doses given, Spike-specific TCR breadth and depth both rose.

As concerns this clone: Its cognate antigen is unknown.

TCRdb keeps only in-frame clones here, not all; method: immunoSEQ multiplex PCR. The sample includes more than 110,000 clones, over 90% of them seen just once. The CDR3 consists of 12 residues. CDR1 is MDHEN and CDR2 is SYDVKM in the germline V gene. V lost 2 bases and J 4 bases, leaving 5 bases between the germline ends. This TCR derives from an adult in good health. The chain links TRBV28 to TRBJ1-2; D remains unclear. The starting material was peripheral blood, obtained on day 0 of AZD1222 vaccination. CDR3 residues: CASSLEVYGYTF. As DNA, the CDR3 is TGTGCCAGCAGTTTAGAAGTCTATGGCTACACCTTC.